This note documents a single T cell receptor beta chain sequence. Its antigen target is currently unknown. Per-base qualities were not stored, and no clone one base away is much larger. Whole blood was collected in K2EDTA tubes by collaborating institutions according to the institutions' own protocols. Collaborator samples were shipped for TCRbeta analysis as frozen whole blood, isolated PBMCs, or DNA extracted from either sample type. This sample was included in a study of blood T cell repertoires in COVID-19 (dated by TCRdb to 2018 to 2021). Looking at the study overall: Collaborator samples came from the United States, Italy and Spain and covered acute and convalescent phases of COVID-19. The samples were drawn from the first 160 participants of the ongoing ImmuneRACE study and from under 1,500 subjects provided by 6 global collaborators. Where available, HLA class I and class II types were obtained from metadata supplied by the sample provider rather than from assay-based typing. Nearly every sample came with metadata listing a de-identified subject ID, COVID-19 status, age in years and sex. A freely available public database, intended as a resource for researchers studying the immune response to SARS-CoV-2, is where the repertoires were released. The material from the prospective study consisted of cDNA or gDNA derived from T cells, B-cell-depleted T cells, or PBMCs. Deeply sampled blood TCRbeta repertoires from subjects exposed to, actively infected with, or recovered from COVID-19 were included in the dataset. The full study reports these points: Clinical and demographic metadata were provided uncurated, with the amount varying by source and participant.

There are 13 amino acids in the CDR3, from cysteine to phenylalanine inclusive. Of all the DNA, just the CDR3 is kept, 39 bases in frame from base 1. Via the germline V gene (reference sequence), CDR1 is SEHNR and CDR2 FQNEAQ. V loses 5 bases of germline sequence and J loses 14 bases, and the interval between the two ends is 16 bases. TCRbeta CDR3 regions were amplified from genomic DNA using the immunoSEQ Assay, a bias-controlled multiplex PCR. The study's processing was this. The number of nucleated cells in each sample was estimated by amplification of reference gene primers within the assay. Sequence reads were collapsed and filtered to measure the absolute abundance of every unique TCRbeta CDR3 rearrangement. For each sample, productive Simpson clonality was calculated as the square root of Simpson's diversity index across productive rearrangements. TCRdb took this table from immuneACCESS and kept in-frame rearrangements with V and J called. Such tables lack part of the clones; where checked against another copy, unresolved V genes explain under half of the gap, and the rest is unexplained. From that table come the V and J calls and clone size; the DNA was used to work out D and trimming. In all, the sample holds tens of thousands of clones, and roughly 80% of those were seen once. The ten largest clonotypes hold roughly 23% of the sample.

The rearranged chain carries TRBV7-9 and TRBJ1-6, with a weak D call of TRBD1 (6 bases match). The TCR sequence derives from a man older than 75 with active or convalescent COVID-19. Specimen: peripheral blood. The CDR3 region has the sequence CASSPMGTLALHF. The DNA is TGTGCCAGCAGCCCCATGGGGACACTAGCCCTCCACTTT.